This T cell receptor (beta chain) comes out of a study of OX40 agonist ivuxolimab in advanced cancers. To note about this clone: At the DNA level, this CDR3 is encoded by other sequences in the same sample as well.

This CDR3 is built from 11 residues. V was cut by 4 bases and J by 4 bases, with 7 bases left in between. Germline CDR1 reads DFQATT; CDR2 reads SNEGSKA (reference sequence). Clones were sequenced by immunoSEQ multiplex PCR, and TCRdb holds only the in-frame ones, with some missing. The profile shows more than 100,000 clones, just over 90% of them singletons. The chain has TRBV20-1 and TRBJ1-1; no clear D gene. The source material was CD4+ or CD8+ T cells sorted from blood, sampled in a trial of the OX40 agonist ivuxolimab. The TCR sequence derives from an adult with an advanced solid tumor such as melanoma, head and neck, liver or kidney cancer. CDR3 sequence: CSATDRTEAFF. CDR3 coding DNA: TGCAGTGCTACGGACCGCACTGAAGCTTTCTTT.